The entry that follows covers one TCR beta chain sequence. Its antigen is still unknown. Primers included in the PCR were 60 Vbeta and 13 Jbeta primers. Measured with immunoSEQ multiplex PCR; TCRdb has only the in-frame clones, and not every one. The sample holds about 120,000 clones; 73% are singletons and the top ten take 4% to 5%. This specimen belongs to a study of cytomegalovirus exposure and HLA in healthy donors. Overall study results and limits: An analysis that came later showed most CMV-associated TCR beta chains appearing HLA-restricted. From TCR beta sequences, most subjects' HLA-A and HLA-B alleles were reportedly predicted accurately. Most TCR sequences proved rare, with some public TCRs found in many donors. An apparent linkage of common viral pathogens to several of the most significant clusters emerged in a later analysis.

Germline V gene sequence: CDR1 MNHEY, CDR2 SVGAGI. This CDR3 region has 15 residues. Between the trimmed V and J ends, which lost 8 bases and 0 bases, there was a span of 16 bases. The chain uses TRBV6-5 and TRBJ1-2, with D maybe TRBD1 (5 bases). The receptor comes from a woman aged 35 to 49 in good health and CMV-seronegative. What was sequenced was PBMCs. DNA for the CDR3: TGTGCCAGCGTTGGGGCCTATGGGCCTAACTATGGCTACACCTTC. Translated, it gives CASVGAYGPNYGYTF.